This T cell receptor beta chain originates from a study of T cells in Graves' hyperthyroidism and ophthalmopathy. Patients aged 18 to 65 had newly diagnosed hyperthyroidism that had lasted under 2 months. Blood was sampled at initial diagnosis of hyperthyroidism, prior to onset of any ophthalmopathy symptoms. This clonotype has more than one count but fewer than ten. The CDR3 covers 17 residues. Looked up from germline, CDR1 is LNHDA and CDR2 is SQIVND (reference sequence). Unmatched junction bases numbered 8, after V lost 3 bases and J lost 0 bases. Amplification yielded TCR beta CDR3 regions, with RNA transcripts as the source. First-round RT-PCR with HTBI primers amplified the TCR CDR3 region. In TCRdb, the multiplex PCR reads were re-called with MiXCR into one record per CDR3 protein. The table shows nearly 600,000 distinct CDR3 sequences, with about 15% occurring only once.

This TCR derives from a woman between 25 and 40 years old with Graves' hyperthyroidism that later progressed to Graves' ophthalmopathy. The chain couples TRBV19 to TRBJ2-1; TRBD2 agrees at 7 bases. Sequencing used blood. The CDR3 DNA reads TGTGCCAGTAGTATTCGGCTAGCGGATCCCTCCTACAATGAGCAGTTCTTC. It codes for CASSIRLADPSYNEQFF. The variable domain in full, completed from reference TRBV19 and TRBJ2-1, reads DGGITQSPKYLFRKEGQNVTLSCEQNLNHDAMYWYRQDPGQGLRLIYYSQIVNDFQKGDIAEGYSVSREKKESFPLTVTSAQKNPTAFYLCASSIRLADPSYNEQFFGPGTRLTVL.